This TCR beta chain derives from a study of blood T cell repertoires in COVID-19. The method was immunoSEQ multiplex PCR; TCRdb's version includes in-frame clones alone and lacks a portion of them. Found here are about 330,000 clones, around 90% of them singletons; the top ten hold approximately 17%. The V gene end was trimmed by 1 base and the J gene end by 5 bases; junction bases not matched to a gene: 4. The CDR3 consists of 14 residues. The germline V gene has CDR1 SGDLS and CDR2 YYNGEE. The sequenced sample consisted of PBMCs or T cells enriched from blood (not recorded which). The source is a woman in her twenties or thirties who had recovered from COVID-19. V gene TRBV9 combines with J gene TRBJ2-5, with TRBD1 matching over 8 bases. The CDR3 bases are TGTGCCAGCAGCGTACAGGGGGCGGATGAGACCCAGTACTTC. It translates to CASSVQGADETQYF.